This T cell receptor beta chain was observed in a study of response to subunit inactivated influenza vaccine. Study results and limitations: The authors proposed limited new T cell recruitment per seasonal influenza vaccination.

This clonotype showed up just a few times. Its cognate antigen is unknown. The CDR3 contains 14 residues. Trimming took 5 bases from V and 2 from J, leaving 12 bases between them. Germline V gene lookup returns CDR1 SGHAT and CDR2 FQNNGV. MiXCR, run by TCRdb on the RT-PCR reads, gives a single entry per CDR3 protein. The sample contains around 850,000 distinct CDR3 sequences, 15% to 20% of which appear only once. The chain uses TRBV11-2 and TRBJ2-5; D could derive from TRBD1 or TRBD2 (6 bases each). The sequence derives from a man between 45 and 60 years old who received an inactivated influenza vaccine. Specimen: PBMCs from blood, collected 5 to 6 days after vaccination. This chain's CDR3 is CASSRGTPQETQYF. CDR3 coding DNA: TGTGCCAGCAGCCGGGGGACACCTCAAGAGACCCAGTACTTC.